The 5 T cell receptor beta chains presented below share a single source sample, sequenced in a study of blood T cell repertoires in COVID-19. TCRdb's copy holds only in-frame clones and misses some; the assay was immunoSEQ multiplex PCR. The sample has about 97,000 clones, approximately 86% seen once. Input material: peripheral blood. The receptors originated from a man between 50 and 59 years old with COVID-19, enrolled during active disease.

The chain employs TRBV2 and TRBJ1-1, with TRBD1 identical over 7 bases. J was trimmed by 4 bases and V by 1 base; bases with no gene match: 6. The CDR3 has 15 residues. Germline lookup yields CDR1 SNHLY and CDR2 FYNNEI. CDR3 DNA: TGTGCCAGCAGTGAAGGGTTAGGGGGCGCCACTGAAGCTTTCTTT. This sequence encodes CASSEGLGGATEAFF. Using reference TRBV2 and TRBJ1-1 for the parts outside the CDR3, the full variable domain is EPEVTQTPSHQVTQMGQEVILRCVPISNHLYFYWYRQILGQKVEFLVSFYNNEISEKSEIFDDQFSVERPDGSNFTLKIRSTKLEDSAMYFCASSEGLGGATEAFFGQGTRLTVV.

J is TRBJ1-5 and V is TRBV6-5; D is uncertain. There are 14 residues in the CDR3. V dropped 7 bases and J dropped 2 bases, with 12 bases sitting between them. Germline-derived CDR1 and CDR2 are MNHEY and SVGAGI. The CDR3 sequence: CASTLEVGNQPQHF. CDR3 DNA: TGTGCCAGCACCCTGGAGGTGGGCAATCAGCCCCAGCATTTT.

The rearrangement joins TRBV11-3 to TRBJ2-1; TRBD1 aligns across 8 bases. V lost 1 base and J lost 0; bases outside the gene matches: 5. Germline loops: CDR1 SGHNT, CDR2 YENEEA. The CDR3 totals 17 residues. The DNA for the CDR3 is TGTGCCAGCAGCTTAGGGCAGGGGGCGAGCTCCTACAATGAGCAGTTCTTC. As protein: CASSLGQGASSYNEQFF.

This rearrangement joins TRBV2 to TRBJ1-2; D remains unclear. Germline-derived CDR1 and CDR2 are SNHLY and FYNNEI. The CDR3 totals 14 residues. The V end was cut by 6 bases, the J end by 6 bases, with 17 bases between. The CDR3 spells CASSLSPQRDGYTF. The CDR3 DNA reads TGTGCCAGCAGCCTAAGTCCACAGAGGGATGGCTACACCTTC.

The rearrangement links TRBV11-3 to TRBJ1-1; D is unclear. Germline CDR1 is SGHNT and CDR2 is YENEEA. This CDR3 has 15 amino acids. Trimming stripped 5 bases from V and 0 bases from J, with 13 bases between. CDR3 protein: CASSPGGPMNTEAFF. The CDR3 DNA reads TGTGCCAGCAGCCCCGGAGGGCCTATGAACACTGAAGCTTTCTTT.